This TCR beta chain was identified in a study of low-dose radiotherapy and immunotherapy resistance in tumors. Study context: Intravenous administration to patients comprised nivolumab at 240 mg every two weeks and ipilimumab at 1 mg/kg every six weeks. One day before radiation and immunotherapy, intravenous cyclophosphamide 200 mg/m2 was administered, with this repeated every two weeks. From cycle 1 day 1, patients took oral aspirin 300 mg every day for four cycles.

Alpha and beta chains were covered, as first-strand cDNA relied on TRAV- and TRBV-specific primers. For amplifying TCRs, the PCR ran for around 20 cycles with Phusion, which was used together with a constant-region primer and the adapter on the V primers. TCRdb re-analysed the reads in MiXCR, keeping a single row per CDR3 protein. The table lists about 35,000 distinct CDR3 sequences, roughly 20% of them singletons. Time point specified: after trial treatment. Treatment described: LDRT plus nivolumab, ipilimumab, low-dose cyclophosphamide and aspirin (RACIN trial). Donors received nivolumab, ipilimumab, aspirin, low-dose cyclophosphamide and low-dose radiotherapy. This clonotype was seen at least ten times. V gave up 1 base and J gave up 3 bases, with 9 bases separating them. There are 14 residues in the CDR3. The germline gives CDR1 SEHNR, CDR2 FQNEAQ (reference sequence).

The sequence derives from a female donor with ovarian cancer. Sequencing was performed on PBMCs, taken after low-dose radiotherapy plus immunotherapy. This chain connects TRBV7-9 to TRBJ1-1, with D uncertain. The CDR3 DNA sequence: TGTGCCAGCAGCTTAGTAGGGTGGGACACTGAAGCTTTCTTT. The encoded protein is CASSLVGWDTEAFF.